The TCR beta chain described here comes from a study of beta chain features in type 1 diabetes. Turning to the study itself: No age, gender or cell yield differences were seen between patients and healthy donors.

Expressed TCRB transcripts got sequenced, as all isolated RNA was reverse transcribed. Using immunoSEQ multiplex PCR, the repertoire was profiled, and TCRdb retains in-frame clones only, with some absent. This table holds more than 300,000 clones, around 12% found once. Germline V gene lookup returns CDR1 LNHNV and CDR2 YYDKDF (reference sequence). The CDR3 consists of 13 residues. V was trimmed by 6 bases and J by 4 bases, leaving 12 bases between them. This clone has only a few counts. This clonotype was obtained from a man between 18 and 29 years old in good health. Sample: naive CD4+ T cells from blood. The chain links TRBV15 to TRBJ1-2; D is possibly TRBD1 (6 bases). The CDR3 here is CATRGRGVYGYTF. In nucleotides, the CDR3 is TGTGCCACCAGGGGCAGGGGTGTCTATGGCTACACCTTC.